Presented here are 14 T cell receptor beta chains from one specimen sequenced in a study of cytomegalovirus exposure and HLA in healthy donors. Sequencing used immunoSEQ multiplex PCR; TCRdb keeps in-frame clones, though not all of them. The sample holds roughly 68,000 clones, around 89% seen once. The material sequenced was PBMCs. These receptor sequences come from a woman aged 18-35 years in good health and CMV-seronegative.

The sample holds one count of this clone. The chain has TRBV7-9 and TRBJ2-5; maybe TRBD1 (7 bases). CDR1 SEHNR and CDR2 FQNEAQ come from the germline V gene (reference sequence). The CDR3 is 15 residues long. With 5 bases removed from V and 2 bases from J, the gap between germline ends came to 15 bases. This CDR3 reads CASSPGGTVQETQYF. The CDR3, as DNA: TGTGCCAGCAGCCCCGGAGGGACAGTTCAAGAGACCCAGTACTTC. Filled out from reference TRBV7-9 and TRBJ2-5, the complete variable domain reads DTGVSQNPRHKITKRGQNVTFRCDPISEHNRLYWYRQTLGQGPEFLTYFQNEAQLEKSRLLSDRFSAERPKGSFSTLEIQRTEQGDSAMYLCASSPGGTVQETQYFGPGTRLLVL.

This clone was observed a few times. CDR3 loop: CASRIIVSEQYF. The CDR3 region has the DNA TGTGCCAGCAGGATTATAGTCTCCGAGCAGTACTTC. This chain links TRBV2 with TRBJ2-7; D unresolved. The V gene's germline CDR1 is SNHLY and CDR2 FYNNEI. V shed 6 bases and J shed 6 bases, with 12 bases lying between them. CDR3 size: 12 residues.

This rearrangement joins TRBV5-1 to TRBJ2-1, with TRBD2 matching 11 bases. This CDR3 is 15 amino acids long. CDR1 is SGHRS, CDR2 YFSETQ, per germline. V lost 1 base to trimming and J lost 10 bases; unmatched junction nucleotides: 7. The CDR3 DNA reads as TGCGCCAGCAGCTTGACGGCTAGCGGGGGGAGGGAGCAGTTCTTC. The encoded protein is CASSLTASGGREQFF.

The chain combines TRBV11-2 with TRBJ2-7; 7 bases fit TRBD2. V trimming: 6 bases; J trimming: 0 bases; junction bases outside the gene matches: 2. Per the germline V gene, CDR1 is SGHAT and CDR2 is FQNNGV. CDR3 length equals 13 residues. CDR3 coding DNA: TGTGCCAGCAGTTCGGGGGGCTCCTACGAGCAGTACTTC. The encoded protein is CASSSGGSYEQYF.

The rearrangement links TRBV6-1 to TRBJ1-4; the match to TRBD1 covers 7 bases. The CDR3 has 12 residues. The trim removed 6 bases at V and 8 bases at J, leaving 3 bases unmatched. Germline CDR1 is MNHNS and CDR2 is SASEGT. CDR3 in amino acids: CASREGAEKLFF. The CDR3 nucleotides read TGTGCCAGCAGGGAGGGGGCGGAAAAACTGTTTTTT.

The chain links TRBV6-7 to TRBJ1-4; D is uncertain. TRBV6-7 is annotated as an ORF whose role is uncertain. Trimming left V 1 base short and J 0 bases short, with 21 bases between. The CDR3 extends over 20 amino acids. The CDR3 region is CASSYFHLQRYSATNEKLFF. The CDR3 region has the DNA TGTGCCAGCAGTTACTTCCACTTGCAACGGTATAGTGCAACTAATGAAAAACTGTTTTTT.

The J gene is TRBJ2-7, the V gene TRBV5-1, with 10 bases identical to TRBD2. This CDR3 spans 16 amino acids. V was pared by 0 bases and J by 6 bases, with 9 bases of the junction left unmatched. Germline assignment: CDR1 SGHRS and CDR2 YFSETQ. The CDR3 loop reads CASSLVPSGSLSEQYF. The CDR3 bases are TGCGCCAGCAGCTTGGTTCCTAGCGGGAGTCTAAGCGAGCAGTACTTC.

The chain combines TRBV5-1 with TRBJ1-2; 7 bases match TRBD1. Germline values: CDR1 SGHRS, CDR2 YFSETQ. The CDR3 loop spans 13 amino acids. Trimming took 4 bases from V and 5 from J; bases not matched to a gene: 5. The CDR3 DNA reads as TGCGCCAGCAGCCCTCGACAGGGTTATGGCTACACCTTC. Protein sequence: CASSPRQGYGYTF.

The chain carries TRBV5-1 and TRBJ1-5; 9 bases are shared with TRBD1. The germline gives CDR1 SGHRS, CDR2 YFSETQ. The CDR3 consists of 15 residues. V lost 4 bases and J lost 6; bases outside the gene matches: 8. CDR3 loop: CASSSTGGAGQPQHF. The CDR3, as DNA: TGCGCCAGCAGCAGCACAGGGGGCGCGGGTCAGCCCCAGCATTTT.

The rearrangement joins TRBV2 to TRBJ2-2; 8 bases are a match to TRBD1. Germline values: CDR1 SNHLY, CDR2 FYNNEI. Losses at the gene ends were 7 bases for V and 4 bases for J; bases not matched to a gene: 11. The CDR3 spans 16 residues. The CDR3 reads CASTVAGGAGTGELFF. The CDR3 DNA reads TGTGCCAGCACCGTTGCAGGGGGCGCGGGCACCGGGGAGCTGTTTTTT.

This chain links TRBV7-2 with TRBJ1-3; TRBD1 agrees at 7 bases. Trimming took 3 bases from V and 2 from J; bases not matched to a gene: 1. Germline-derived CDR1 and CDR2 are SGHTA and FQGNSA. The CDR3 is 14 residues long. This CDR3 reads CASSLGTAGNTIYF. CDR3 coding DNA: TGTGCCAGCAGCTTGGGGACAGCTGGAAACACCATATATTTT.

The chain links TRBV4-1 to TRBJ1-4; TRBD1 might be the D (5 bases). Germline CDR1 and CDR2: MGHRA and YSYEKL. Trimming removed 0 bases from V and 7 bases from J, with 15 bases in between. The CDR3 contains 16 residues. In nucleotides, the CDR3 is TGCGCCAGCAGCCAAGATTGGGCAGGGTTAAGTGAAAAACTGTTTTTT. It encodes CASSQDWAGLSEKLFF.

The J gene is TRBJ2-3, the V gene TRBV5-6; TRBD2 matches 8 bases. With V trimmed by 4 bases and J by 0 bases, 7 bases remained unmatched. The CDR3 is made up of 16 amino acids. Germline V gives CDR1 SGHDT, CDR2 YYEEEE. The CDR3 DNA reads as TGTGCCAGCAGCCCGGGAGGGGGACTTAGCACAGATACGCAGTATTTT. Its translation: CASSPGGGLSTDTQYF.

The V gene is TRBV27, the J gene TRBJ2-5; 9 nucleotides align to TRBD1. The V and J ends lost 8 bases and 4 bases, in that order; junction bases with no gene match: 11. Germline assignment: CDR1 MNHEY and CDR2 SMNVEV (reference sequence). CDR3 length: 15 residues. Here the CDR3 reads CASAPGQGRTETQYF. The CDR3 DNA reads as TGTGCCAGCGCACCGGGACAGGGTAGGACAGAGACCCAGTACTTC.